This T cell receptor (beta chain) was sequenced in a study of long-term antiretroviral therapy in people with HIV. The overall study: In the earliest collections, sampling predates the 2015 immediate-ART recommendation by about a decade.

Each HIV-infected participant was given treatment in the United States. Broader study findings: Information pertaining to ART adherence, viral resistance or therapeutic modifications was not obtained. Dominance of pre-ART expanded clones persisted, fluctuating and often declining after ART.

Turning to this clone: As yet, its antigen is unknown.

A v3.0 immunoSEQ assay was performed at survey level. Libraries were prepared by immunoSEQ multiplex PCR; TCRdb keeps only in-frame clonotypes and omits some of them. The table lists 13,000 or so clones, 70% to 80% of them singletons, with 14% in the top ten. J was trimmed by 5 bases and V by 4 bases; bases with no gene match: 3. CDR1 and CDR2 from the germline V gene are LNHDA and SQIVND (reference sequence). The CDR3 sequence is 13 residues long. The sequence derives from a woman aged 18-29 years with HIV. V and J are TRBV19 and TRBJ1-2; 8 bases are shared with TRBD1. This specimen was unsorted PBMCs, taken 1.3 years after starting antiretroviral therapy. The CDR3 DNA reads TGTGCCAGTAGTAGGGACAGGAGGTATGGCTACACCTTC. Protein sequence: CASSRDRRYGYTF.